Included here is one T cell receptor (beta chain) sequence, with context. Its antigen is unidentified. The data were produced by immunoSEQ multiplex PCR, yet TCRdb's version contains in-frame clones alone and is incomplete. Seen here are tens of thousands of clones, around 85% observed once, and the top ten hold under 3%. The CDR3 runs 16 residues. J gave up 2 bases and V 3 bases, and 7 bases lay outside the gene matches. Per the germline V gene, CDR1 is MNHEY and CDR2 is SVGAGI. This record belongs to a study of PD-1 blockade in mismatch repair-deficient tumors. Study at large: Patients had some twelve mismatch repair-deficient cancer types, all previously treated and progressing.

A few pembrolizumab responders had their TCRs sequenced. Study-level results: After pembrolizumab, tumor-resident clones rose rapidly, then generally contracted before radiologic responses.

This chain links TRBV6-5 with TRBJ2-7; 10 bases fit TRBD2. The TCR was taken from an adult with mismatch repair-deficient cancer. Sample: peripheral blood, taken 12 weeks after starting pembrolizumab. CDR3 nucleotides: TGTGCCAGCAGTTATCTTGGCACTAGCGGGACCTACGAGCAGTACTTC. Translating it yields CASSYLGTSGTYEQYF.